This T cell receptor beta chain was identified during a study of shared clonotypes between healthy human individuals. The table came from immunoSEQ multiplex PCR; TCRdb's copy has only in-frame clones and leaves some out. The sample lists 2,500,000 or so clones, over 85% seen once, with approximately 0.36% in the top ten. CDR1 MNHEY and CDR2 SMNVEV come from the germline V gene (reference sequence). Deletions cut 4 bases from V and 4 bases from J, with 14 bases between. The length of the CDR3 is 16 residues. The chain combines TRBV27 with TRBJ2-6, with D maybe TRBD1 (6 bases). This TCR was recovered from a man in his late teens or twenties in good health. Some clones in this sample may be carry-over from other donors' samples. Sequences were obtained from naive CD4+ T cells from PBMCs. The subset was: CD45RA+ positively selected. The CDR3 DNA is TGTGCCAGCAGTTCCCGACAGGTAGCGGGGGCCAACGTCCTGACTTTC. Encoded protein: CASSSRQVAGANVLTF.